A single sample is the source of the 16 T cell receptor beta chains below, sequenced in a study of cytomegalovirus exposure and HLA in healthy donors. Primers included in the PCR were 60 Vbeta and 13 Jbeta primers. Sequencing was performed with immunoSEQ multiplex PCR; in TCRdb, only in-frame clones are kept and a portion is missing. The table lists more than 75,000 clones, 85% to 90% of them singletons. Sequenced material: PBMCs. The receptors originated from a man between 18 and 29 years old in good health and CMV-seronegative.

V is TRBV4-2 and J is TRBJ2-2, with no clear D. This CDR3 has 14 amino acids. Germline lookup yields CDR1 LGHNA and CDR2 YNFKEQ. V lost 0 bases and J 8 bases, leaving 10 bases between the germline ends. DNA of the CDR3: TGTGCCAGCAGCCAAGATTCGCGGATAGGGGAGCTGTTTTTT. Amino acids: CASSQDSRIGELFF.

The chain carries TRBV28 and TRBJ2-1; 12 nucleotides line up with TRBD2. The V and J ends lost 5 bases and 1 base, in that order; junction bases with no gene match: 12. The CDR3 totals 19 residues. The germline V gene encodes CDR1 MDHEN and CDR2 SYDVKM. CDR3: CASSDPFPTSGGSYNEQFF. DNA of the CDR3: TGTGCCAGCAGTGACCCCTTCCCGACTAGCGGGGGTTCCTACAATGAGCAGTTCTTC.

The chain employs TRBV29-1 and TRBJ2-1, with 11 bases aligning to TRBD2. CDR1 and CDR2 (germline): SQVTM, ANQGSEA. The V and J ends lost 6 bases and 7 bases, in that order; junction bases with no gene match: 8. This CDR3 has 14 residues. The CDR3 is CSVGTSGKINEQFF. CDR3 coding DNA: TGCAGCGTCGGGACTAGCGGAAAAATAAATGAGCAGTTCTTC.

The chain has TRBV7-9 and TRBJ1-1; D ambiguous. V lost 3 bases, J lost 7 bases, and 21 bases lay in between. CDR3 length: 16 amino acids. CDR1 and CDR2 (germline): SEHNR, FQNEAQ (reference sequence). The CDR3 sequence: CASSFEAGWSGFEAFF. CDR3 in DNA: TGTGCCAGCAGCTTCGAAGCAGGCTGGTCTGGGTTTGAAGCTTTCTTT.

The rearrangement links TRBV2 to TRBJ2-3, with TRBD2 matching over 8 bases. Trimming took 7 bases from V and 4 from J; bases not matched to a gene: 10. This CDR3 is 15 amino acids long. The germline V gene has CDR1 SNHLY and CDR2 FYNNEI. The CDR3 here is CASMTSSGAPDTQYF. CDR3 nucleotides: TGTGCCAGCATGACGAGTAGCGGGGCCCCAGATACGCAGTATTTT.

This chain uses TRBV4-3 with TRBJ2-3; unclear D gene. Germline V gene sequence: CDR1 LGHNA, CDR2 YSLEER. There are 15 residues in the CDR3. V was shortened by 1 base and J by 2 bases, with 10 bases between the two germline ends. The CDR3 loop is CASSQGVQNTDTQYF. CDR3 bases: TGCGCCAGCAGCCAAGGTGTCCAGAACACAGATACGCAGTATTTT.

This chain joins TRBV28 and TRBJ2-5; TRBD1 might be the D (7 bases). V was cut by 10 bases and J by 3 bases, with 15 bases left in between. Germline values: CDR1 MDHEN, CDR2 SYDVKM. The length of the CDR3 is 13 residues. Written as DNA, the CDR3 is TGTGCCACCAGGGGGGCGGGCAAAGAGACCCAGTACTTC. It encodes CATRGAGKETQYF.

This rearrangement joins TRBV25-1 to TRBJ2-7; TRBD2 is a possible D gene (5 bases). CDR1 is MGHDK, CDR2 SYGVNS, per germline. V was trimmed by 4 bases and J by 7 bases, leaving 5 bases between them. The CDR3 is 10 residues long. CDR3 protein: CASSAGEQYF. In DNA form, the CDR3 reads TGTGCCAGCAGTGCGGGGGAGCAGTACTTC.

J is TRBJ1-3 and V is TRBV15; possible D gene TRBD1, 6 bases. Germline V gives CDR1 LNHNV, CDR2 YYDKDF (reference sequence). CDR3 length equals 15 residues. V was cut by 2 bases and J by 2 bases, with 10 bases left in between. CDR3 bases: TGTGCCACCAGCAGAAATGCAGGGGCTGGAAACACCATATATTTT. Translation gives CATSRNAGAGNTIYF.

This clone was picked up one time. CDR3 coding DNA: TGCGCCAGCAGCTTGATAGGACAGGGGGAGACCCAGTACTTC. This gives the protein CASSLIGQGETQYF. J is TRBJ2-5 and V is TRBV5-1, with TRBD1 matching 9 bases. The CDR3 runs to 14 residues. With 1 base clipped from V and 5 bases from J, the junction kept 3 bases outside the gene matches. Per germline, CDR1 SGHRS and CDR2 YFSETQ.

This chain connects TRBV11-3 to TRBJ2-2, with 11 bases identical to TRBD2. The germline gives CDR1 SGHNT, CDR2 YENEEA. This CDR3 has 16 residues. V was clipped by 5 bases and J by 1 base; unmatched bases: 3. The CDR3 loop reads CASSPTSGVNTGELFF. CDR3 bases: TGTGCCAGCAGCCCGACTAGCGGGGTGAACACCGGGGAGCTGTTTTTT.

There are a few counts of this clone. J is TRBJ1-4 and V is TRBV4-3; a possible D gene is TRBD1 (6 bases). V shed 3 bases and J shed 7 bases, with 18 bases lying between them. The germline V gene encodes CDR1 LGHNA and CDR2 YSLEER. This CDR3 comprises 16 residues. The CDR3 DNA follows: TGCGCCAGCAGCCAGGGATTCGAGACAGGCGGTGAAAAACTGTTTTTT. Its translation is CASSQGFETGGEKLFF.

In this sample, this clone turned up once. The J gene is TRBJ1-1, the V gene TRBV5-1; tentatively, D is TRBD1 (6 bases). The V end lost 7 bases, the J end lost 3 bases, and 16 bases lay between the germline ends. Germline-derived CDR1 and CDR2 are SGHRS and YFSETQ. The CDR3 spans 14 residues. CDR3 protein: CASATGGRDTEAFF. Written as DNA, the CDR3 is TGCGCCAGCGCTACGGGGGGCCGGGACACTGAAGCTTTCTTT.

The chain is built from TRBV28 and TRBJ2-1, with TRBD2 matching over 12 bases. This CDR3 is built from 16 residues. CDR1 and CDR2 (germline): MDHEN, SYDVKM. The junction had 9 bases not matched to a gene; V was cut back by 5 bases and J by 7 bases. The CDR3 here is CASSPTLAGGANEQFF. DNA for the CDR3: TGTGCCAGCAGTCCGACCCTAGCGGGAGGGGCGAATGAGCAGTTCTTC.

This chain joins TRBV11-2 and TRBJ2-5, with 8 positions matching TRBD2. The J call may be incorrect, as the DNA end agrees better with TRBJ2-7. Germline-derived CDR1 and CDR2 are SGHAT and FQNNGV. This CDR3 is 18 amino acids long. CDR3 in amino acids: CASSLAHRWREATYEQYF. The CDR3 DNA is TGTGCCAGCAGCTTAGCTCACCGATGGCGGGAGGCCACCTACGAGCAGTACTTC.

The rearrangement links TRBV7-2 to TRBJ2-6; 10 bases agree with TRBD1. The V gene end was trimmed by 7 bases and the J gene end by 0 bases; junction bases not matched to a gene: 12. Per germline, CDR1 SGHTA and CDR2 FQGNSA. The CDR3 spans 19 residues. The CDR3 sequence is CASTSGGTGAYSGANVLTF. The DNA of the CDR3 is TGTGCCAGCACCTCTGGAGGGACAGGGGCCTACTCTGGGGCCAACGTCCTGACTTTC.